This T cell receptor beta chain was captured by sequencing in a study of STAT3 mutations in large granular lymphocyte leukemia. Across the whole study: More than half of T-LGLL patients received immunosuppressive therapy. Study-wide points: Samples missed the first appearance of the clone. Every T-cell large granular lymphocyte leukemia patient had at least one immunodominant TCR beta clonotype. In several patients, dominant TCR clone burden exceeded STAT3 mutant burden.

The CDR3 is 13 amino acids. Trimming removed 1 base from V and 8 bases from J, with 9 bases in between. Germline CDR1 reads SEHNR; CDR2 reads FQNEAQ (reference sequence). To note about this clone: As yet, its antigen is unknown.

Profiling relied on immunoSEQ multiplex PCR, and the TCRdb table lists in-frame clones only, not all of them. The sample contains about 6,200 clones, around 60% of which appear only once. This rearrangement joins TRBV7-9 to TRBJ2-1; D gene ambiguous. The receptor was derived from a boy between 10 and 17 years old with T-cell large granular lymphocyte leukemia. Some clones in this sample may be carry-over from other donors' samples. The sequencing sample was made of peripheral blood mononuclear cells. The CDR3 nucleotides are TGTGCCAGCAGCTTAGTAAACGAGGATGAGCAGTTCTTC. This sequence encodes CASSLVNEDEQFF. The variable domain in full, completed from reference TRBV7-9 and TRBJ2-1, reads DTGVSQNPRHKITKRGQNVTFRCDPISEHNRLYWYRQTLGQGPEFLTYFQNEAQLEKSRLLSDRFSAERPKGSFSTLEIQRTEQGDSAMYLCASSLVNEDEQFFGPGTRLTVL.